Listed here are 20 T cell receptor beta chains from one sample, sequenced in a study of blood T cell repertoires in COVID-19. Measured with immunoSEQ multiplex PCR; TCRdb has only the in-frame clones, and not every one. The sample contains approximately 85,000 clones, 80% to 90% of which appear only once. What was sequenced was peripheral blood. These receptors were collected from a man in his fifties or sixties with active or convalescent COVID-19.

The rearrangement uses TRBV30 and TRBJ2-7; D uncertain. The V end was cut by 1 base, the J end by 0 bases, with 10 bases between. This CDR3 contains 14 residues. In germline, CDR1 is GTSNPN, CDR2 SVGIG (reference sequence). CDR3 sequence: CAWSERPSSYEQYF. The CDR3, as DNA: TGTGCCTGGAGTGAGCGCCCTAGCTCCTACGAGCAGTACTTC.

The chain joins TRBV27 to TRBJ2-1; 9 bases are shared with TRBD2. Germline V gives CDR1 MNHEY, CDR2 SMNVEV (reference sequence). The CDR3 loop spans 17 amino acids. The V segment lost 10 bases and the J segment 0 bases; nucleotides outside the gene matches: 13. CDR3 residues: CATSPGTSLNSYNEQFF. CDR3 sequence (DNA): TGTGCCACATCGCCCGGGACTAGCCTAAACTCCTACAATGAGCAGTTCTTC.

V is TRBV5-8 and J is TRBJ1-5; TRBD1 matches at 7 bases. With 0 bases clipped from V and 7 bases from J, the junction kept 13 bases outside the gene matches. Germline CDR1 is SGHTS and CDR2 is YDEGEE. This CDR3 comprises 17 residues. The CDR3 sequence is CASSLEIGGPSTQPQHF. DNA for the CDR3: TGTGCCAGCAGCTTGGAGATAGGGGGCCCTTCTACCCAGCCCCAGCATTTT.

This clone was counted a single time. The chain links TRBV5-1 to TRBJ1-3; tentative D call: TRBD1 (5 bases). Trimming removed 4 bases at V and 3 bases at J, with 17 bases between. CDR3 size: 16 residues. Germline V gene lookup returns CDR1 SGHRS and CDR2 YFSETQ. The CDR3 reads CASSILQGGGGNTIYF. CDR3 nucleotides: TGCGCCAGCAGCATTCTCCAGGGCGGCGGTGGAAACACCATATATTTT.

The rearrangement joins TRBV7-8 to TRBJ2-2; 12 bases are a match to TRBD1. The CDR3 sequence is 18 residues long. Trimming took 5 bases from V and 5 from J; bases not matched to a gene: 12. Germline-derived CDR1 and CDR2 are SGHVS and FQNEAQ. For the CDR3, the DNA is TGTGCCAGCAGCGTCACCGGGACAGGGGGCCAACAAACCGGGGAGCTGTTTTTT. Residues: CASSVTGTGGQQTGELFF.

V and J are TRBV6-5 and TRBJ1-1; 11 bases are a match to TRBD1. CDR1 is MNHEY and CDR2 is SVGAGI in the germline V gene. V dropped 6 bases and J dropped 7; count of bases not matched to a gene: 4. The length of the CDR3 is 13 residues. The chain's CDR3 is CASRDRGLGEAFF. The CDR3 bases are TGTGCCAGCAGGGACAGGGGGCTTGGTGAAGCTTTCTTT.

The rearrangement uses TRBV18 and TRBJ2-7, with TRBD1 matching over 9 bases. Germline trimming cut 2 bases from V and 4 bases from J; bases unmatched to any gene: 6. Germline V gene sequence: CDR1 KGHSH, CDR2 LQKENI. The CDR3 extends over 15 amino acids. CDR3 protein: CASSPDGTGPYEQYF. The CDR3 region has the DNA TGTGCCAGCTCACCAGACGGGACAGGGCCATACGAGCAGTACTTC.

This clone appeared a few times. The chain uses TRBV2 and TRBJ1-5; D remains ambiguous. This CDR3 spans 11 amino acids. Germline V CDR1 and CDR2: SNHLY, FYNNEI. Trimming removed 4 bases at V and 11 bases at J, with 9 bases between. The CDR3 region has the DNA TGTGCCAGCAGTGCGGGGTCAGCCCAGCATTTT. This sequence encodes CASSAGSAQHF.

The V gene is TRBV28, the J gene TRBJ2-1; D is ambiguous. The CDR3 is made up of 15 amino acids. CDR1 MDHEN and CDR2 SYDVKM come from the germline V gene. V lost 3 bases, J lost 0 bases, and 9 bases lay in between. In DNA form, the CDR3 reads TGTGCCAGCAGTTTCAGTTATGGCTCCTACAATGAGCAGTTCTTC. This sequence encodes CASSFSYGSYNEQFF.

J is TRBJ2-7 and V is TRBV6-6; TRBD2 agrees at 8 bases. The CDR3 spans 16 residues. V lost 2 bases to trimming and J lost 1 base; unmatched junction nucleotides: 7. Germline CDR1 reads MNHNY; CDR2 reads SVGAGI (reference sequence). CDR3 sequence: CASSYPGTSGSYEQYF. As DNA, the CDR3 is TGTGCCAGCAGTTACCCGGGTACTAGCGGATCCTACGAGCAGTACTTC.

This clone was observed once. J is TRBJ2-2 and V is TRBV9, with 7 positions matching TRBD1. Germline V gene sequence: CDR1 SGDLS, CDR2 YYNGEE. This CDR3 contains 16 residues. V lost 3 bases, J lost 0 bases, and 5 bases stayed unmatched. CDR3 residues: CASSERGPANTGELFF. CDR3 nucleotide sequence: TGTGCCAGCAGCGAGAGGGGGCCGGCGAACACCGGGGAGCTGTTTTTT.

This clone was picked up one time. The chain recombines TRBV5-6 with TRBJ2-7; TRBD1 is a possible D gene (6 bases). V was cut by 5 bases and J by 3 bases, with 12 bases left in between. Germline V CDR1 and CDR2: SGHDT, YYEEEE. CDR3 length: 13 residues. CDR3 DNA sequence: TGTGCCAGCAGAAGACAGGAACTCTACGAGCAGTACTTC. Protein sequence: CASRRQELYEQYF.

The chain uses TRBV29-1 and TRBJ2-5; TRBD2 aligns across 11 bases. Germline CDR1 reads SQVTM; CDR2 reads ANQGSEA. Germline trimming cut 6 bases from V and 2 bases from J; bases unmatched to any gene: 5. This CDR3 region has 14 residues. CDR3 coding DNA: TGCAGCGTAGGGACTAGCGGAACTCAAGAGACCCAGTACTTC. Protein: CSVGTSGTQETQYF.

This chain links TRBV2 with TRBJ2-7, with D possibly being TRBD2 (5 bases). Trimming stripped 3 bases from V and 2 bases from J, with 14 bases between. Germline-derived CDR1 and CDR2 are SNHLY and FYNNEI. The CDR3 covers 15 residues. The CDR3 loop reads CASSDRRVLTYEQYF. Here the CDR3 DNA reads TGTGCCAGCAGTGACAGGCGGGTCCTAACCTACGAGCAGTACTTC.

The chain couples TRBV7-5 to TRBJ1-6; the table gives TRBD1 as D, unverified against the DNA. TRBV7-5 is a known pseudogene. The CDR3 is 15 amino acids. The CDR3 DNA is TGTGTCAGAAGCTTGAGGGGGCTGAATAATTCACCCCTCCACTTT. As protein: CVRSLRGLNNSPLHF.

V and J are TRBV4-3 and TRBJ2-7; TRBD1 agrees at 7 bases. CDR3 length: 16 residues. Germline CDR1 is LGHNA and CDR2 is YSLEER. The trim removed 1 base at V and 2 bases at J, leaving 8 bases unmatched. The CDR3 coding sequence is TGCGCCAGCAGCCAAGTCCCAGGGGGAGAAACCTACGAGCAGTACTTC. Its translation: CASSQVPGGETYEQYF.

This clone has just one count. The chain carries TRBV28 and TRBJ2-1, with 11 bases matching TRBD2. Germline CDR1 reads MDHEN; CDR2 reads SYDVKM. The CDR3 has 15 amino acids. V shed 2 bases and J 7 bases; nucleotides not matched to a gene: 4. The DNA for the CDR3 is TGTGCCAGCAGTTTAGGCCTAGCGGGAGGAAATGAGCAGTTCTTC. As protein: CASSLGLAGGNEQFF.

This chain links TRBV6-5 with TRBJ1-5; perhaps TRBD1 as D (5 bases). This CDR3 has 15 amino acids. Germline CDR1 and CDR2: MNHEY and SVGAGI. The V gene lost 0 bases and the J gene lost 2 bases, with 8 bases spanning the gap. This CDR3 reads CASSYSLGGNQPQHF. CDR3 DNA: TGTGCCAGCAGTTACTCCTTAGGGGGCAATCAGCCCCAGCATTTT.

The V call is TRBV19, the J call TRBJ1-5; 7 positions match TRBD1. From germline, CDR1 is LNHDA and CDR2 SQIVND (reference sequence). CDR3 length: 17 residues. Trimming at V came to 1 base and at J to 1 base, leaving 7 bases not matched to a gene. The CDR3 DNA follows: TGTGCCAGTAGTATAGGGTTTAAGGGGGCAAGCAATCAGCCCCAGCATTTT. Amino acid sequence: CASSIGFKGASNQPQHF.

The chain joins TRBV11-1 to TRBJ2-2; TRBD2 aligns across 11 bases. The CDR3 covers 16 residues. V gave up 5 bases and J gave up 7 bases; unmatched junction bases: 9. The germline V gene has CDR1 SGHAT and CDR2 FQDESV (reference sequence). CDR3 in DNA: TGTGCCAGCAGCCCCCATAGCGGGAGGGCCGGCGGGGAGCTGTTTTTT. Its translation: CASSPHSGRAGGELFF. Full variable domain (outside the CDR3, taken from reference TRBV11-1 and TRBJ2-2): EAEVAQSPRYKITEKSQAVAFWCDPISGHATLYWYRQILGQGPELLVQFQDESVVDDSQLPKDRFSAERLKGVDSTLKIQPAELGDSAMYLCASSPHSGRAGGELFFGEGSRLTVL.